This T cell receptor (beta chain) was obtained from a study of metastatic and nonmetastatic thyroid tumors. The entire patient cohort was treatment-naive prior to thyroid surgery. Germline V gene sequence: CDR1 SGHRS, CDR2 YFSETQ. This CDR3 contains 14 residues. Between the trimmed V and J ends, which lost 4 bases and 4 bases, there was a span of 14 bases. This clone appeared many times. TCRdb redid the clone calls on the PCR reads using MiXCR. In the table there are approximately 24,000 clones, under 25% of which are singletons. The chain links TRBV5-1 to TRBJ1-2; a possible D gene is TRBD1 (6 bases). Sequenced sample: blood. This TCR was sampled from a male donor with papillary thyroid cancer or a benign thyroid nodule (not recorded which). Some clones in this sample may be carry-over from other donors' samples. CDR3 loop: CASSPGTPTYGYTF. The CDR3 nucleotides read TGCGCCAGCAGCCCCGGGACACCTACCTATGGCTACACCTTC.